One and the same sample provided the 15 T cell receptor beta chains below, sequenced in a study of T cell repertoires in cytomegalovirus infection. TCRdb re-called the reads with MiXCR, one entry per CDR3 protein. The data contain fewer than 200,000 distinct CDR3 sequences, approximately 15% of them singletons. Sequenced input: PBMCs. The receptors were sampled from a human donor in good health (CMV status not recorded). Some clones in this sample may be carry-over from other donors' samples.

This chain connects TRBV28 to TRBJ2-7, with 8 positions matching TRBD2. This CDR3 has 14 residues. Germline CDR1 is MDHEN and CDR2 is SYDVKM. V shed 8 bases, J shed 4 bases, and the junction held 10 bases outside the gene matches. The CDR3 sequence: CASLTGGGGYEQYF. The DNA for the CDR3 is TGTGCCAGCCTAACGGGGGGGGGCGGGTACGAGCAGTACTTC.

This clonotype turned up a few times. The genes are TRBV29-1 and TRBJ1-1, with D perhaps TRBD1 (6 bases). CDR3 size: 14 residues. Germline values: CDR1 SQVTM, CDR2 ANQGSEA. Trimming left V 3 bases short and J 1 base short, with 12 bases between. The CDR3: CSVDRTASNTEAFF. The CDR3 bases are TGCAGCGTTGACAGGACAGCATCGAACACTGAAGCTTTCTTT. Variable domain in full (rest from reference TRBV29-1 and TRBJ1-1): SAVISQKPSRDICQRGTSLTIQCQVDSQVTMMFWYRQQPGQSLTLIATANQGSEATYESGFVIDKFPISRPNLTFSTLTVSNMSPEDSSIYLCSVDRTASNTEAFFGQGTRLTVV.

This clonotype turned up a few times. The rearrangement links TRBV11-1 to TRBJ1-2; D unresolved. Germline lookup yields CDR1 SGHAT and CDR2 FQDESV (reference sequence). Trimming took off 1 base at V and 4 bases at J, with 13 bases between the two ends. There are 15 residues in the CDR3. The CDR3 loop is CASSLDSNYGYGYTF. The CDR3 DNA is TGTGCCAGCAGCTTAGACTCGAACTACGGCTATGGCTACACCTTC.

This clonotype has a count of ten or more. The chain links TRBV6-6 to TRBJ2-5; no clear D. CDR3 length equals 14 residues. V was cut by 2 bases and J by 5 bases, with 12 bases left in between. Germline CDR1 MNHNY, CDR2 SVGAGI (reference sequence). CDR3 region: CASSYEVVGETQYF. In DNA form, the CDR3 reads TGTGCCAGCAGTTACGAGGTGGTCGGGGAGACCCAGTACTTC.

This clonotype came up a few times. The chain combines TRBV18 with TRBJ2-1; D tentatively reads TRBD1 or TRBD2 (6 bases each). CDR1 is KGHSH, CDR2 LQKENI, per germline. Trimming shortened V by 5 bases and J by 7 bases, and 18 bases separated the two germline ends. The CDR3 length is 15 residues. The CDR3 sequence: CASSGPPLGGNEQFF. The CDR3 coding sequence is TGTGCCAGCTCAGGCCCCCCGCTAGGGGGGAATGAGCAGTTCTTC. Combining the CDR3 with reference TRBV18 and TRBJ2-1 gives the whole variable domain NAGVMQNPRHLVRRRGQEARLRCSPMKGHSHVYWYRQLPEEGLKFMVYLQKENIIDESGMPKERFSAEFPKEGPSILRIQQVVRGDSAAYFCASSGPPLGGNEQFFGPGTRLTVL.

This clonotype was seen at least ten times. The CDR3 DNA reads as TGTGCCAGCAGCTTAGTCGGAGTGACAGGGGGAATGGGGTTCTTC. It translates to CASSLVGVTGGMGFF. The rearrangement joins TRBV7-2 to TRBJ2-1; 9 positions match TRBD1. CDR1 and CDR2 from the germline V gene are SGHTA and FQGNSA. The CDR3 runs 15 residues. V dropped 1 base and J dropped 15; count of bases not matched to a gene: 13.

This chain connects TRBV19 to TRBJ2-1; 9 bases line up with TRBD2. V was clipped by 10 bases and J by 0 bases; unmatched bases: 7. The CDR3 consists of 15 residues. Germline V CDR1 and CDR2: LNHDA, SQIVND (reference sequence). CDR3 amino acids: CATAGTSISYNEQFF. DNA for the CDR3: TGTGCCACCGCCGGGACTAGCATCTCCTACAATGAGCAGTTCTTC.

This clonotype was counted ten times or more. The genes are TRBV7-9 and TRBJ1-1; D perhaps matches TRBD1 (5 bases). Between the trimmed V and J ends, which lost 1 base and 6 bases, there was a span of 15 bases. CDR3 length: 15 residues. The V gene's germline CDR1 is SEHNR and CDR2 FQNEAQ (reference sequence). CDR3 amino acids: CASSLVQGSIPEAFF. The CDR3 nucleotides are TGTGCCAGCAGCTTAGTTCAGGGATCGATCCCTGAAGCTTTCTTT.

This clonotype has at least ten counts. The rearrangement joins TRBV7-3 to TRBJ1-1; unclear D gene. The CDR3 is 14 amino acids. Per germline, CDR1 SGHTA and CDR2 FQGTGA. Trimming took 5 bases from V and 5 from J, leaving 15 bases between them. CDR3 coding DNA: TGTGCCAGCAGCCGGACGGCGCGGATGACTGAAGCTTTCTTT. This codes for CASSRTARMTEAFF.

This clonotype has more than one count but fewer than ten. This sequence joins TRBV5-6 and TRBJ1-1; no clear D gene. The CDR3 loop spans 13 amino acids. The V gene's germline CDR1 is SGHDT and CDR2 YYEEEE. Trimming took 3 bases from V and 11 from J, leaving 17 bases between them. The CDR3 loop reads CASSYGRSQEAFF. CDR3 DNA: TGTGCCAGCAGCTACGGTCGGTCCCAAGAGGCTTTCTTT. Full variable domain (rest looked up from reference TRBV5-6 and TRBJ1-1): DAGVTQSPTHLIKTRGQQVTLRCSPKSGHDTVSWYQQALGQGPQFIFQYYEEEERQRGNFPDRFSGHQFPNYSSELNVNALLLGDSALYLCASSYGRSQEAFFGQGTRLTVV.

The table lists this clonotype with a few counts. The chain uses TRBV29-1 and TRBJ2-7; TRBD1 agrees at 7 bases. CDR1 and CDR2 (germline): SQVTM, ANQGSEA. The CDR3 is 13 residues long. Trimming at V came to 1 base and at J to 3 bases, leaving 3 bases not matched to a gene. Here the CDR3 reads CSVEGDSYYEQYF. CDR3 DNA: TGCAGCGTTGAAGGGGACAGCTACTACGAGCAGTACTTC.

This clonotype was seen many times. V gene TRBV14 combines with J gene TRBJ1-6; a possible D gene is TRBD1 (5 bases). The CDR3 sequence is 15 residues long. Germline V gives CDR1 SGHDN, CDR2 FVKESK. Trimming cost V 0 bases and J 2 bases, with 5 bases left between them. The CDR3 DNA sequence: TGTGCCAGCAGCCAAGACAGGGCCTATAATTCACCCCTCCACTTT. It specifies CASSQDRAYNSPLHF. Looking up the rest from reference TRBV14 and TRBJ1-6 gives the full variable domain: EAGVTQFPSHSVIEKGQTVTLRCDPISGHDNLYWYRRVMGKEIKFLLHFVKESKQDESGMPNNRFLAERTGGTYSTLKVQPAELEDSGVYFCASSQDRAYNSPLHFGNGTRLTVT.

The V gene is TRBV28, the J gene TRBJ2-1; 12 nucleotides align to TRBD2. The CDR3 is 16 residues long. V gave up 0 bases and J gave up 7 bases; unmatched junction bases: 4. In germline, CDR1 is MDHEN, CDR2 SYDVKM. DNA of the CDR3: TGTGCCAGCAGTTTATGGACTAGCGGGAGCCGGAATGAGCAGTTCTTC. This codes for CASSLWTSGSRNEQFF.

This clonotype has a count of ten or more. This chain links TRBV20-1 with TRBJ2-2, with 8 bases aligning to TRBD2. This CDR3 is 14 amino acids long. Germline assignment: CDR1 DFQATT and CDR2 SNEGSKA (reference sequence). V lost 1 base, J lost 4 bases, and 2 bases stayed unmatched. DNA of the CDR3: TGCAGTGCTAGAGTGACTAGCGTCACCGGGGAGCTGTTTTTT. It codes for CSARVTSVTGELFF.

In this sample, this clonotype turned up a few times. The V and J genes are TRBV23-1 and TRBJ1-3; D possibly corresponds to TRBD1 (5 bases). TRBV23-1 is placed among ORFs of uncertain function. The CDR3 has 15 amino acids. V lost 4 bases, J lost 4 bases, and 14 bases lay in between. CDR3 DNA sequence: TGCGCCAGCAGTCCCCAGGGTGGAGGAGGAAACACCATATATTTT. Its protein product is CASSPQGGGGNTIYF.